This paragraph covers one T cell receptor beta chain sequence. The antigen remains unidentified. TCRdb's table, derived via immunoSEQ multiplex PCR, lists solely in-frame clones and lacks some. The profile shows about 120,000 clones, around 89% of them singletons. The V gene lost 3 bases and the J gene lost 4 bases, with 24 bases spanning the gap. The CDR3 sequence is 18 residues long. Per germline, CDR1 SGHAT and CDR2 FQNNGV. This specimen belongs to a study of cytomegalovirus exposure and HLA in healthy donors. The study, taken as a whole, reports: A list of 150 or so TCR beta chains associated with cytomegalovirus was given.

The sequence was obtained from a woman younger than 30 in good health and CMV-seropositive. The specimen was PBMCs. The V and J genes are TRBV11-2 and TRBJ1-1, with D perhaps matching TRBD1 (6 bases). CDR3 DNA: TGTGCCAGCAGCTTTTCGTGGCAGGGGATGGTTTCCGGCACTGAAGCTTTCTTT. Its translation: CASSFSWQGMVSGTEAFF. Variable domain in full (rest from reference TRBV11-2 and TRBJ1-1): EAGVAQSPRYKIIEKRQSVAFWCNPISGHATLYWYQQILGQGPKLLIQFQNNGVVDDSQLPKDRFSAERLKGVDSTLKIQPAKLEDSAVYLCASSFSWQGMVSGTEAFFGQGTRLTVV.